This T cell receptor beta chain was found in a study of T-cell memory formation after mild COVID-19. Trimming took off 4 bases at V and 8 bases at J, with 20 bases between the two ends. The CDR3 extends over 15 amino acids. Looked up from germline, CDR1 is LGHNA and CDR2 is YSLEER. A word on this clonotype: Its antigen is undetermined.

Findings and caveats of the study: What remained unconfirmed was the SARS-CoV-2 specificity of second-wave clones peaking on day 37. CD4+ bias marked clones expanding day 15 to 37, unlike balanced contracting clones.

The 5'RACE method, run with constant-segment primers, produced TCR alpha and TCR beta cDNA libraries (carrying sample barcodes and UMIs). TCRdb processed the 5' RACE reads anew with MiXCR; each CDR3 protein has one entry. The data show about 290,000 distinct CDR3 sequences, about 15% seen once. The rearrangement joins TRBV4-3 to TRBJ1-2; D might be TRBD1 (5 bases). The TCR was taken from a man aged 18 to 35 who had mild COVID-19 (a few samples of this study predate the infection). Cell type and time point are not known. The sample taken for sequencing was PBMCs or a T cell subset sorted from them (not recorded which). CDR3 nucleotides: TGCGCCAGCAGCCCAGATCCGGGACTCTTCATAGGCTACACCTTC. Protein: CASSPDPGLFIGYTF.